This T cell receptor (beta chain) was obtained from a study of T cells in Graves' hyperthyroidism and ophthalmopathy. Study-level points and caveats: Stable hyperthyroidism was separated from ophthalmopathy by a model based on 13 V-J features. The model's output predicted ophthalmopathy at a median of roughly 6.9 months prior to onset.

Many counts were recorded for this clonotype. Its antigen remains unidentified. Amplification yielded TCR beta CDR3 regions, with RNA transcripts as the source. HTBI primers were used for first-round RT-PCR of the TCR CDR3. TCRdb re-derived calls from the multiplex PCR reads in MiXCR, one entry per CDR3 protein. The sample holds hundreds of thousands of distinct CDR3 sequences, roughly a quarter seen once. Exclusion of a patient resulted from uncontrolled infection, other autoimmune disease, pregnancy or lactation. PBMCs were obtained from approximately 10 ml fresh peripheral blood. The CDR3 loop spans 15 amino acids. The V end was cut by 7 bases, the J end by 7 bases, with 19 bases between.

The TCR comes from a woman in her twenties or thirties with Graves' ophthalmopathy. The V call is TRBV12-3 or TRBV12-4, the J call TRBJ2-2; D assignment may be TRBD1 or TRBD2 (5 bases each). What was sequenced was blood. The CDR3 nucleotides are TGTGCCAGCACCCTCGGGGCTATGGGTGGCGGGGAGCTGTTTTTT. Its protein is CASTLGAMGGGELFF.